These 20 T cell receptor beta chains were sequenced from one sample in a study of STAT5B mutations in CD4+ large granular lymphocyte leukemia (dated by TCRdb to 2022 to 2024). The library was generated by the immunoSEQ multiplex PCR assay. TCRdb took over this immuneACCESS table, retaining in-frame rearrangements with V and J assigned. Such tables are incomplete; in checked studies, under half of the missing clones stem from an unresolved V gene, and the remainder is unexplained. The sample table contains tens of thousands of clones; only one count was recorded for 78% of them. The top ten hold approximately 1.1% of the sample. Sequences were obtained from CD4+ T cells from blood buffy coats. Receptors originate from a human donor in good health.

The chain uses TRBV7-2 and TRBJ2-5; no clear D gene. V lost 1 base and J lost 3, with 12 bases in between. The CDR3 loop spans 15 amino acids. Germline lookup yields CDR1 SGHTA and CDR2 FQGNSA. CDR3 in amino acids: CASSLDLSTKETQYF. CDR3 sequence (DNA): TGTGCCAGCAGCTTAGATTTGTCTACCAAAGAGACCCAGTACTTC. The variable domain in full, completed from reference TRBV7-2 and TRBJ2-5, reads GAGVSQSPSNKVTEKGKDVELRCDPISGHTALYWYRQSLGQGLEFLIYFQGNSAPDKSGLPSDRFSAERTGGSVSTLTIQRTQQEDSAVYLCASSLDLSTKETQYFGPGTRLLVL.

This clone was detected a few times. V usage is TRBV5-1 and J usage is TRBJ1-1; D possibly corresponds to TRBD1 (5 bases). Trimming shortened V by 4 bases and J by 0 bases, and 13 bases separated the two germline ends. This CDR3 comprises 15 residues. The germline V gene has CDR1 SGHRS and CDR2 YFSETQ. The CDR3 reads CASSPSTDMNTEAFF. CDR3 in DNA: TGCGCCAGCAGCCCCTCGACAGACATGAACACTGAAGCTTTCTTT.

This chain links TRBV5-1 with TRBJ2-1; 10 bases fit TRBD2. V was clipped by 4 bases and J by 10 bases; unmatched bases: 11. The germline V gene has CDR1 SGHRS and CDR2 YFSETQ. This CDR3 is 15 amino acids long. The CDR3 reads CASSVAGGGGEEQFF. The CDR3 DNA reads TGCGCCAGCAGCGTAGCGGGAGGTGGTGGTGAGGAGCAGTTCTTC.

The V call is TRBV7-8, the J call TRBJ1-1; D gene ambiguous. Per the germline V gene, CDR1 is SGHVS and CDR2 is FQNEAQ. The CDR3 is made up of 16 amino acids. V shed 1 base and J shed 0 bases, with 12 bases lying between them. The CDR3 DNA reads TGTGCCAGCAGCTTAGGGGTTGGAGGAGTGAACACTGAAGCTTTCTTT. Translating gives CASSLGVGGVNTEAFF.

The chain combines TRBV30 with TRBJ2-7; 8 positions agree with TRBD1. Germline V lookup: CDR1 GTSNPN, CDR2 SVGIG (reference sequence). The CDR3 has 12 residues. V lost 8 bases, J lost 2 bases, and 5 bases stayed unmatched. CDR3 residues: CAGTGGPYEQYF. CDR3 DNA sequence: TGTGCCGGGACAGGTGGTCCCTACGAGCAGTACTTC.

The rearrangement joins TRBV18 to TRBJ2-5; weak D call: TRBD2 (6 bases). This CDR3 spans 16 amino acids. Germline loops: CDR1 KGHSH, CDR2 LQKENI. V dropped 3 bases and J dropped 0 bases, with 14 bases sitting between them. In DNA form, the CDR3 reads TGTGCCAGCTCACCGACCCTGGCGGGGAACCAAGAGACCCAGTACTTC. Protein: CASSPTLAGNQETQYF.

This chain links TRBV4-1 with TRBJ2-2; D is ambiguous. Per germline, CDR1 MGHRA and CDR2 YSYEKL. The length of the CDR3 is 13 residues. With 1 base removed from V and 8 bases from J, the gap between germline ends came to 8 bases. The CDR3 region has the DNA TGCGCCAGCAGCCAAGGTTTCCTAGGGGAGCTGTTTTTT. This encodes CASSQGFLGELFF.

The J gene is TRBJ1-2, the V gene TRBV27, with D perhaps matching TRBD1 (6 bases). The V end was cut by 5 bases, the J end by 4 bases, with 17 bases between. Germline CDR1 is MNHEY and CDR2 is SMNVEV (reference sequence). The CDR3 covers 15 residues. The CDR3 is CASSPWGARGYGYTF. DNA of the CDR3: TGTGCCAGCAGTCCCTGGGGGGCACGGGGCTATGGCTACACCTTC.

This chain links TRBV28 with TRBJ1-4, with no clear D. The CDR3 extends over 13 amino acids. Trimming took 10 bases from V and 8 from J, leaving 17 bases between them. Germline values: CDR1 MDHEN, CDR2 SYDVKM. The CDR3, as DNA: TGTGCCACCAGCCGAAATGGGGAGGAAAAACTGTTTTTT. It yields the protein CATSRNGEEKLFF.

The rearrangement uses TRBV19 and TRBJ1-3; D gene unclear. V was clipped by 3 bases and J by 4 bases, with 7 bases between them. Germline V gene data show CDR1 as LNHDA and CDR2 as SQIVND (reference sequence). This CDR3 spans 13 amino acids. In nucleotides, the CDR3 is TGTGCCAGTAGTATTGGGGAGGGAAACACCATATATTTT. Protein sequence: CASSIGEGNTIYF.

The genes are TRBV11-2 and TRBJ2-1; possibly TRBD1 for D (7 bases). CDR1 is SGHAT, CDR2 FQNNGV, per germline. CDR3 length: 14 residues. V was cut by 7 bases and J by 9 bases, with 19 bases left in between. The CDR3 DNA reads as TGTGCCAGCAACCTCAGGGGGGAATCGCTTGAGCAGTTCTTC. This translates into CASNLRGESLEQFF.

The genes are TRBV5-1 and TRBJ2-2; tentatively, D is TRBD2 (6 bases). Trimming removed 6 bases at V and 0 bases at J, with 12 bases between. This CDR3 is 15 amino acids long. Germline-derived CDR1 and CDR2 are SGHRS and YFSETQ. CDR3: CASTRASANTGELFF. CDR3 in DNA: TGCGCCAGCACGAGGGCTAGCGCGAACACCGGGGAGCTGTTTTTT.

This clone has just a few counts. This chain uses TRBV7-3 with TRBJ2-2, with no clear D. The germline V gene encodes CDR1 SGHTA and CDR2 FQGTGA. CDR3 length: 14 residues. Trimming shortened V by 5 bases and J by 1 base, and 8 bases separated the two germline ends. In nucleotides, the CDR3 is TGTGCCAGCAGCCAGTCCGGGAACACCGGGGAGCTGTTTTTT. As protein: CASSQSGNTGELFF.

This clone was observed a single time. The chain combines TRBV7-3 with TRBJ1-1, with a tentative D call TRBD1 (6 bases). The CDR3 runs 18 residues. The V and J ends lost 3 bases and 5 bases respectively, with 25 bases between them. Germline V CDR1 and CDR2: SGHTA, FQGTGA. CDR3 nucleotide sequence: TGTGCCAGCAGCTTTAGGGGGTCAGGCCTCGCGATAGGGACTGAAGCTTTCTTT. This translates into CASSFRGSGLAIGTEAFF.

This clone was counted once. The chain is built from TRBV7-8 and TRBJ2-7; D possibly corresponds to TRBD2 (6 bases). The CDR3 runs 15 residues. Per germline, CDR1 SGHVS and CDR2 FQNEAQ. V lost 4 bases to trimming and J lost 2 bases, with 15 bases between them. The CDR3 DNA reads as TGTGCCAGCAGCTCCGGGGGACGGGGGACCTACGAGCAGTACGTC. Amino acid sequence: CASSSGGRGTYEQYV.

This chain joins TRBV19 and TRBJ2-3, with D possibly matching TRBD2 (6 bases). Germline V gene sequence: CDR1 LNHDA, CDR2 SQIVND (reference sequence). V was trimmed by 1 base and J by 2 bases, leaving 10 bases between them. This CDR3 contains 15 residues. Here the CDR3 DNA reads TGTGCCAGTAGTATAGGGGGCGGGGCCACAGATACGCAGTATTTT. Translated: CASSIGGGATDTQYF.

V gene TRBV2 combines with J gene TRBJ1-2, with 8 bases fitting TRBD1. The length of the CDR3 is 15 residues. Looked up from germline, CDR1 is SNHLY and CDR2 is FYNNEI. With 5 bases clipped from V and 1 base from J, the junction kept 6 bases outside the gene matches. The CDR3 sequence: CASSLDRAVNYGYTF. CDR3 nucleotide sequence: TGTGCCAGCAGTTTGGACAGGGCTGTTAACTATGGCTACACCTTC.

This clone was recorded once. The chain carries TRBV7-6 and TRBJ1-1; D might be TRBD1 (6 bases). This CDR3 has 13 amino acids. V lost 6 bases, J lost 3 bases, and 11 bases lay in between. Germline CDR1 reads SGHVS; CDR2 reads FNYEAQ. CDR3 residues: CASRTGPYTEAFF. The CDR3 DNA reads TGTGCCAGCAGAACAGGGCCGTACACTGAAGCTTTCTTT. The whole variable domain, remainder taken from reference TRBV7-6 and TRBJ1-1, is GAGVSQSPRYKVTKRGQDVALRCDPISGHVSLYWYRQALGQGPEFLTYFNYEAQQDKSGLPNDRFSAERPEGSISTLTIQRTEQRDSAMYRCASRTGPYTEAFFGQGTRLTVV.

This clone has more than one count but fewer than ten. The CDR3 reads CAWSVGSRGNTEAFF. Here the CDR3 DNA reads TGTGCCTGGAGTGTTGGCAGCCGAGGGAACACTGAAGCTTTCTTT. The V call is TRBV30, the J call TRBJ1-1; unclear D gene. This CDR3 contains 15 residues. V dropped 0 bases and J dropped 1 base, with 12 bases sitting between them. The germline CDR1 and CDR2 sequences are GTSNPN and SVGIG (reference sequence).

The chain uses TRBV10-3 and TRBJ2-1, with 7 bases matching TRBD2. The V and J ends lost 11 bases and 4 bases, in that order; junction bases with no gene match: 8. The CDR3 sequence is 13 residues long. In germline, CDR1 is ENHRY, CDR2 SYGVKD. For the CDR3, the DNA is TGTGCCGTAGCGGGTTTAATATACAATGAGCAGTTCTTC. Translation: CAVAGLIYNEQFF.